Presented here are 19 T cell receptor beta chains from one specimen sequenced in a study of OX40 agonist ivuxolimab in advanced cancers. Profiled with immunoSEQ multiplex PCR; TCRdb holds only in-frame clones, not every one. The table includes roughly 71,000 clones, 88% detected once. Sequenced material: CD4+ or CD8+ T cells sorted from blood, taken in a trial of the OX40 agonist ivuxolimab. Receptor source: an adult with an advanced solid tumor such as melanoma, head and neck, liver or kidney cancer.

V usage is TRBV11-1 and J usage is TRBJ2-7; 9 bases are a match to TRBD2. V lost 0 bases and J lost 4; bases outside the gene matches: 4. This CDR3 is 15 amino acids long. Germline V gives CDR1 SGHAT, CDR2 FQDESV (reference sequence). The CDR3 bases are TGTGCCAGCAGCTTAGCGGGACTAGCCCCGTACGAGCAGTACTTC. This sequence encodes CASSLAGLAPYEQYF.

This clone was picked up one time. V usage is TRBV6-6 and J usage is TRBJ2-3; 9 nucleotides align to TRBD1. With V trimmed by 2 bases and J by 4 bases, 4 bases remained unmatched. The CDR3 length is 15 residues. Germline CDR1 and CDR2: MNHNY and SVGAGI (reference sequence). The CDR3 loop is CASSYATGGSDTQYF. DNA of the CDR3: TGTGCCAGCAGTTACGCCACAGGGGGCTCAGATACGCAGTATTTT.

The genes are TRBV15 and TRBJ1-5, with a possible D match to TRBD1 (6 bases). The CDR3 loop spans 14 amino acids. Trimming removed 5 bases at V and 5 bases at J, with 13 bases between. CDR1 and CDR2 (germline): LNHNV, YYDKDF (reference sequence). The CDR3 bases are TGTGCCACCAGCCGGGGGGGCCTTGATCAGCCCCAGCATTTT. It is translated as CATSRGGLDQPQHF.

This clone was observed once. The rearrangement uses TRBV7-8 and TRBJ1-4; TRBD1 aligns across 7 bases. CDR1 and CDR2 (germline): SGHVS, FQNEAQ. The CDR3 is 17 residues long. V trimming: 1 base; J trimming: 7 bases; junction bases outside the gene matches: 12. The CDR3 DNA is TGTGCCAGCAGCTTAGACGGAAACAAGGGGGCAGGTGAAAAACTGTTTTTT. This translates into CASSLDGNKGAGEKLFF.

The V call is TRBV7-3, the J call TRBJ2-5, with D perhaps being TRBD1 or TRBD2 (5 bases each). Deletions cut 2 bases from V and 2 bases from J, with 12 bases between. This CDR3 comprises 15 residues. The germline V gene has CDR1 SGHTA and CDR2 FQGTGA. The CDR3 nucleotides are TGTGCCAGCAGCTTATACCCGGGACCTCAAGAGACCCAGTACTTC. This encodes CASSLYPGPQETQYF.

V and J are TRBV7-2 and TRBJ2-3; D is unclear. Germline values: CDR1 SGHTA, CDR2 FQGNSA. Between the trimmed V and J ends, which lost 3 bases and 2 bases, there was a span of 3 bases. This CDR3 has 12 residues. The CDR3 reads CASSFYTDTQYF. For the CDR3, the DNA is TGTGCCAGCAGCTTCTACACAGATACGCAGTATTTT. Supplemented by reference TRBV7-2 and TRBJ2-3, the full variable domain reads GAGVSQSPSNKVTEKGKDVELRCDPISGHTALYWYRQSLGQGLEFLIYFQGNSAPDKSGLPSDRFSAERTGGSVSTLTIQRTQQEDSAVYLCASSFYTDTQYFGPGTRLTVL.

The J gene is TRBJ1-2, the V gene TRBV25-1, with TRBD1 matching 8 bases. The CDR3 totals 15 residues. The ends lost 4 bases at V and 2 bases at J; junction bases unmatched: 6. Per germline, CDR1 MGHDK and CDR2 SYGVNS. CDR3 loop: CASSGPGGHNYGYTF. The CDR3 bases are TGTGCCAGCAGTGGGCCAGGGGGCCACAACTATGGCTACACCTTC.

The chain is built from TRBV19 and TRBJ1-2, with D uncertain. Germline V gene data show CDR1 as LNHDA and CDR2 as SQIVND (reference sequence). The V end was cut by 7 bases, the J end by 4 bases, with 10 bases between. The CDR3 length is 12 residues. The CDR3 bases are TGTGCCAGTACCCGAGGAGGCTATGGCTACACCTTC. Encoded protein: CASTRGGYGYTF.

V usage is TRBV11-2 and J usage is TRBJ2-7; TRBD2 matches at 8 bases. V lost 0 bases, J lost 11 bases, and 6 bases stayed unmatched. CDR3 length: 13 amino acids. Germline V gene sequence: CDR1 SGHAT, CDR2 FQNNGV. The CDR3 nucleotides read TGTGCCAGCAGCTTAGACTATGCGCGGGGGGAGTACTTC. This gives the protein CASSLDYARGEYF.

V is TRBV2 and J is TRBJ1-2; 8 nucleotides line up with TRBD1. The trim removed 8 bases at V and 7 bases at J, leaving 6 bases unmatched. The CDR3 runs 12 residues. Germline CDR1 reads SNHLY; CDR2 reads FYNNEI. The CDR3 sequence is CASDRGTGGYTF. The CDR3 DNA sequence: TGTGCCAGCGACAGGGGAACGGGTGGCTACACCTTC.

This sequence joins TRBV7-8 and TRBJ2-2; D gene unclear. Germline V gene sequence: CDR1 SGHVS, CDR2 FQNEAQ. The germline V and J ends were trimmed by 5 bases and 6 bases, with 7 bases remaining between them. This CDR3 comprises 12 residues. In nucleotides, the CDR3 is TGTGCCAGCAGCCAAACACCCGGGGAGCTGTTTTTT. This encodes CASSQTPGELFF.

V gene TRBV12-2 combines with J gene TRBJ1-4. TRBV12-2 is a pseudogene. The CDR3 extends over 16 amino acids. The DNA of the CDR3 is TGTGCAAGTCGCTTAGTAAGGCAGGGAGTGGGAGAAAAACTGTTTTTT. Translation: CASRLVRQGVGEKLFF.

The CDR3, as DNA: TGCAGGGGGGGAACCGGGGAGCTGTTTTTT. It encodes CRGGTGELFF. The chain recombines TRBV20-1 with TRBJ2-2; D is possibly TRBD2 (6 bases). The CDR3 length is 10 residues. Germline CDR1 and CDR2: DFQATT and SNEGSKA (reference sequence).

The V and J genes are TRBV6-5 and TRBJ1-2, with D tentatively TRBD1 (5 bases). Per the germline V gene, CDR1 is MNHEY and CDR2 is SVGAGI. The CDR3 has 12 residues. V was shortened by 5 bases and J by 5 bases, with 9 bases between the two germline ends. CDR3 amino acids: CASSLDRYGYTF. The DNA of the CDR3 is TGTGCCAGCAGTCTCGACAGATATGGCTACACCTTC.

The chain recombines TRBV11-2 with TRBJ2-7; 10 nucleotides agree with TRBD1. Germline V gene sequence: CDR1 SGHAT, CDR2 FQNNGV. The CDR3 runs 15 residues. The J segment lost 4 bases and the V segment lost 4 bases, leaving 7 bases of the junction unmatched. This CDR3 reads CASSWTGGTVYEQYF. The CDR3 DNA follows: TGTGCCAGCAGCTGGACAGGGGGAACTGTTTACGAGCAGTACTTC.

This sequence joins TRBV18 and TRBJ1-5, with D unresolved. Trimming shortened V by 6 bases and J by 3 bases, and 12 bases separated the two germline ends. Germline V gene lookup returns CDR1 KGHSH and CDR2 LQKENI. This CDR3 has 14 amino acids. CDR3 nucleotide sequence: TGTGCCAGCTCCCCCTCAGACCCCAATCAGCCCCAGCATTTT. It codes for CASSPSDPNQPQHF.

This rearrangement joins TRBV10-1 to TRBJ1-2; 9 nucleotides agree with TRBD1. The V and J ends lost 4 bases and 6 bases, in that order; junction bases with no gene match: 9. Germline CDR1 is WNHNN and CDR2 is SYGVQD (reference sequence). This CDR3 is built from 15 residues. CDR3 residues: CASSGGQGCSNGYTF. The CDR3 DNA reads as TGCGCCAGCAGTGGAGGACAGGGGTGTAGTAATGGCTACACCTTC.

The chain employs TRBV10-3 and TRBJ1-2; D remains unclear. This CDR3 has 12 residues. Germline CDR1 is ENHRY and CDR2 is SYGVKD. V shed 6 bases and J shed 8 bases, with 13 bases lying between them. This CDR3 reads CAISTDAGGYTF. The CDR3 DNA reads as TGTGCCATCAGCACGGACGCCGGGGGCTACACCTTC.

The chain joins TRBV5-1 to TRBJ2-3; 7 bases agree with TRBD1. This CDR3 is 14 amino acids long. The junction had 8 bases not matched to a gene; V was cut back by 6 bases and J by 4 bases. Germline V gives CDR1 SGHRS, CDR2 YFSETQ. The CDR3 is CASTRYDRADTQYF. The CDR3 region has the DNA TGCGCCAGCACTCGTTATGACAGGGCAGATACGCAGTATTTT. The whole variable domain, remainder taken from reference TRBV5-1 and TRBJ2-3, is KAGVTQTPRYLIKTRGQQVTLSCSPISGHRSVSWYQQTPGQGLQFLFEYFSETQRNKGNFPGRFSGRQFSNSRSEMNVSTLELGDSALYLCASTRYDRADTQYFGPGTRLTVL.